This T cell receptor (beta chain) comes out of a study of T cell responses to AZD1222 COVID-19 vaccine. Study in general: Both about-4-week and about-12-week second-dose recipients were combined.

Notes on the study in general: Just 5 to 7 AZD1222 recipients tested seropositive at baseline.

The data were produced by immunoSEQ multiplex PCR, yet TCRdb's version contains in-frame clones alone and is incomplete. Of 100,000 to 150,000 clones in the sample, 75% to 95% were seen once. Germline lookup yields CDR1 LNHDA and CDR2 SQIVND (reference sequence). V trimming: 6 bases; J trimming: 8 bases; junction bases outside the gene matches: 8. This CDR3 is built from 14 residues. About this clone: Its antigen is not known.

The rearrangement uses TRBV19 and TRBJ2-2; 8 nucleotides agree with TRBD1. The receptor was derived from an adult in good health. The sequenced sample was peripheral blood, obtained on day 0 of AZD1222 vaccination. The CDR3, as DNA: TGTGCCAGTAGAGGACAGGGAGTATCGGGGGAGCTGTTTTTT. Translation: CASRGQGVSGELFF.